This T cell receptor beta chain derives from a study of graft-versus-host responses after intestinal transplantation. As for the study in general: Anti-thymocyte globulin induction preceded around 3 years of tacrolimus and steroid maintenance in all recipients.

Study-wide findings and caveats: Graft-versus-host to host-versus-graft clonal ratios in allografts were high in patients with graft-donor T cell macrochimerism.

Germline V CDR1 and CDR2: MNHEY, SVGAGI. Trimming took 0 bases from V and 3 from J; bases not matched to a gene: 4. CDR3 length: 16 amino acids. Sequencing used immunoSEQ multiplex PCR; TCRdb keeps in-frame clones, though not all of them. The sample lists roughly 110,000 clones, about nine tenths seen once, with less than 0.8% in the top ten. Concerning this clone itself: Its antigen is not identified.

This TCR derives from a human donor who was the organ donor for an intestinal transplant. This chain connects TRBV6-5 to TRBJ1-4; 7 bases fit TRBD1. The starting material was unstimulated CD4+ T cells sorted from spleen or lymph node cells, obtained before transplant. CDR3 amino acids: CASSYSGTASNEKLFF. As DNA, the CDR3 is TGTGCCAGCAGTTACTCCGGGACAGCCTCTAATGAAAAACTGTTTTTT.